The 4 T cell receptor beta chains reported below all come from one sample, sequenced in a study of beta chain features in type 1 diabetes. The study reverse transcribed the entire isolated RNA, so it sequenced expressed TCRB transcripts. Clones were sequenced by immunoSEQ multiplex PCR, and TCRdb holds only the in-frame ones, with some missing. This sample has around 99,000 clones, with 30% to 40% found just once. The sample was stem cell memory CD4+ T cells from blood. The receptor source for this set is a woman younger than 30 in good health.

V and J are TRBV18 and TRBJ2-7; 8 bases fit TRBD1. After removal of 2 bases from V and 0 bases from J, the junction contained 6 bases not matched to a gene. This CDR3 spans 16 amino acids. The V gene's germline CDR1 is KGHSH and CDR2 LQKENI. The CDR3 here is CASSPSAGGSSYEQYF. The CDR3 DNA reads TGTGCCAGCTCACCATCAGCAGGGGGCAGCTCCTACGAGCAGTACTTC.

The genes are TRBV10-1 and TRBJ1-2; 8 bases agree with TRBD1. V shed 6 bases, J shed 2 bases, and the junction held 8 bases outside the gene matches. Germline V gene data show CDR1 as WNHNN and CDR2 as SYGVQD (reference sequence). The CDR3 consists of 15 residues. CDR3 sequence reads: CASRPGTGLNYGYTF. In nucleotides, the CDR3 is TGCGCCAGCAGGCCCGGGACAGGCCTGAACTATGGCTACACCTTC.

The chain links TRBV27 to TRBJ2-7; 9 positions match TRBD2. CDR3 length equals 16 residues. V lost 5 bases, J lost 7 bases, and 15 bases stayed unmatched. From germline, CDR1 is MNHEY and CDR2 SMNVEV (reference sequence). The CDR3 region is CASSNLKTAGGREQYF. The CDR3 DNA reads TGTGCCAGCAGTAACCTGAAAACAGCGGGGGGCCGGGAGCAGTACTTC.

V and J are TRBV7-9 and TRBJ2-7, with D uncertain. This CDR3 is built from 11 residues. The V end lost 2 bases, the J end lost 6 bases, and 5 bases lay between the germline ends. Germline CDR1 SEHNR, CDR2 FQNEAQ (reference sequence). CDR3 in amino acids: CASSLISEQYF. In DNA form, the CDR3 reads TGTGCCAGCAGCTTAATCAGCGAGCAGTACTTC.